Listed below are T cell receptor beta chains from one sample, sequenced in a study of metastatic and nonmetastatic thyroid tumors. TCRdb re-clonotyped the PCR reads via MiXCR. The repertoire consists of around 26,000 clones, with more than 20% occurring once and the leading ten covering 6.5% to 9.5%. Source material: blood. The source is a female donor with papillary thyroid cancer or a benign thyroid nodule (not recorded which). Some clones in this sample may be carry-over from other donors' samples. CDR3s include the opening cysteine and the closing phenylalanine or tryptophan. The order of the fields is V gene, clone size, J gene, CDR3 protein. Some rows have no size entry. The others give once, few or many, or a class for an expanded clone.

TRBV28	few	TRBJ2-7	CASSSAETRSSYEQYF
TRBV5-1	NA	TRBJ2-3	CASSLRYPDSTDTQYF
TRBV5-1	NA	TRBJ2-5	CASSLGTETPMYF
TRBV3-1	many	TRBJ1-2	CASSHLNLNYGYTF
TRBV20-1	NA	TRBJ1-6	CSATAPGTNSRLPF
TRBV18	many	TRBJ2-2	CATHGGSGELFF
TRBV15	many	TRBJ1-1	CATSREYRGGRDTEAFF
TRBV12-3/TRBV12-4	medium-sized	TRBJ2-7	CASSGGQGSEQYF
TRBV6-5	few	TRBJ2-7	CASSYTRLAVYEQYF
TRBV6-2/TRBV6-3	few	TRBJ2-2	CASSRTGELFF
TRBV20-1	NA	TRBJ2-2	CSAREGGNPGELFF
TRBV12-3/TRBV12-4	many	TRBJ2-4	CASSFGGKNIQYF
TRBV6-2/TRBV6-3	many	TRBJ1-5	CASKFDGNQPQHF
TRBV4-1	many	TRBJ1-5	CASSQDGGLGNQPQHF
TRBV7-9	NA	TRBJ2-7	CASSQDLGPAEQYF
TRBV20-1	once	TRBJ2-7	CSARDLTSGGTYEQYF
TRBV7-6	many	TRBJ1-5	CASSLSGDQPQHF
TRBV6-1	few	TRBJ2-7	CASSSGQGYEQYF
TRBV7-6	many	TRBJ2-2	CASSSGLWRNTGELFF
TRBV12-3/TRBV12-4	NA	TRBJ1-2	CASSKRQGTVYGYTF
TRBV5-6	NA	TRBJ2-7	CASSFRKGYEQYF
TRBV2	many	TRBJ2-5	CASRTSGETQYF
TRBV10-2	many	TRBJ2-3	CASSERTGATDTQYF
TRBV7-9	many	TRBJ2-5	CASSLIQGETQYF
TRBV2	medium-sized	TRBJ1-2	CASSVSRDIYGYTF
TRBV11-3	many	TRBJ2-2	CASRATGTGELFF
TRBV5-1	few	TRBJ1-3	CASRREEDTIYF
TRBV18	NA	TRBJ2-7	CASSPGNGWEQYF
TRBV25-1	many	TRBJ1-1	CASSGIADTEAFF
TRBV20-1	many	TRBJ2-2	CSAREAGNTGELFF
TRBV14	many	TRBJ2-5	CASSQRHQETQYF
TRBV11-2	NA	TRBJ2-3	CASSTFIGAAPSTDTQYF
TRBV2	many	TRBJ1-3	CASKTTGSGNTIYF
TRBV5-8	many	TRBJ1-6	CASSLDRDRSSYNSPLHF
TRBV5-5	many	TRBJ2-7	CASSPRPGGSYEQYF
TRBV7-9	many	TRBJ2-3	CASSDGADTQYF
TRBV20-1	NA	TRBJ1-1	CSADRVNTEAFF
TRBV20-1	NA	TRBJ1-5	CSARTGFGQPQHF
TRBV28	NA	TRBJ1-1	CASSLPPGHEAFF
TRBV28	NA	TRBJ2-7	CASSFMGTVAYEQYF
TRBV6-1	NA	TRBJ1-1	CASSEFGHSEAFF
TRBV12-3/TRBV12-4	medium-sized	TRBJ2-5	CASSLAASGEETQYF
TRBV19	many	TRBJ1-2	CASTSTGANYGYTF
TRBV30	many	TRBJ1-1	CAWGQGNAEAFF
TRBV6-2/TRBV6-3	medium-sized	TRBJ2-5	CASSYPGDLRETQYF
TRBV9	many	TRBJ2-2	CASSVSQGATGELFF
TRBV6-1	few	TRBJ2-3	CAISVRDRGTDTQYF
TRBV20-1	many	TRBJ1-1	CSATPTGGDTEAFF